This note documents a single T cell receptor (beta chain) sequence. Its antigen is not identified. The data are from a study of cytomegalovirus exposure and HLA in healthy donors. Overall study findings and caveats: In a later analysis, compared with equally common non-associated chains, HLA-associated beta chains were more expanded. TCR beta V segments were, for the most part, productive about 87% or about 30% of the time in an earlier analysis. Researchers counted roughly 160 TCR beta chains as cytomegalovirus-associated.

V shed 4 bases and J 2 bases; nucleotides not matched to a gene: 6. In germline, CDR1 is SGHRS, CDR2 YFSETQ. This CDR3 contains 16 residues. The PCR had 60 Vbeta and 13 Jbeta primers. As handled by the study authors: In a later analysis, approximately 73 million unique TCR beta chains included roughly 11 million shared by two or more donors. Method: immunoSEQ multiplex PCR; TCRdb's copy keeps in-frame clones and lacks some. D and trimming were read from the DNA, whereas the V and J calls and clone size are those reported in that table. The sample contains 160,000 or so clones, around 76% of which appear only once.

The sample consisted of PBMCs. The chain links TRBV5-1 to TRBJ2-2; 9 bases align to TRBD1. This TCR was sampled from a middle-aged man in good health and CMV-seronegative. The CDR3 sequence is CASSPGTGRNTGELFF. CDR3 nucleotide sequence: TGCGCCAGCAGCCCAGGGACAGGGCGAAACACCGGGGAGCTGTTTTTT.